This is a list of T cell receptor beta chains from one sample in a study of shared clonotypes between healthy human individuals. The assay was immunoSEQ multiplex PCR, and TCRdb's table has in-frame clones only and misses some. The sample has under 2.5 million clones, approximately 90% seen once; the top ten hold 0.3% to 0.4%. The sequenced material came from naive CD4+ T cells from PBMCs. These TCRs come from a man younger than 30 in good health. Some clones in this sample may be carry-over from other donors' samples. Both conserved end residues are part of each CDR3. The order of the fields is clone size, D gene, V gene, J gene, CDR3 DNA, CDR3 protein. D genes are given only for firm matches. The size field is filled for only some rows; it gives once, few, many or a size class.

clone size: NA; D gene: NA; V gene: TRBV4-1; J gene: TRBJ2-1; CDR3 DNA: TGCGCCAGCAGCCAAGTGTCACAGCTATACAATGAGCAGTTCTTC; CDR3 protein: CASSQVSQLYNEQFF
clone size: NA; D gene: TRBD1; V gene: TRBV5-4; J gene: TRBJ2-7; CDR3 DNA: TGTGCCAGCAGCTTGGCCGGGACAGGGGGCGTTCGGATCGACGAGCAGTACTTC; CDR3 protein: CASSLAGTGGVRIDEQYF
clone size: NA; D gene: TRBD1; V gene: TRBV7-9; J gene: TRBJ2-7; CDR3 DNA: TGTGCCAGCAGTTTCAGACAGGGGATTTCCTACGAGCAGTACTTC; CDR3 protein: CASSFRQGISYEQYF
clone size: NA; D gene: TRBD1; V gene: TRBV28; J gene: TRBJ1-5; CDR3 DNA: TGTGCCAGCAGTTTAACAGGGGGCGCAACTCAGCCCCAGCATTTT; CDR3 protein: CASSLTGGATQPQHF
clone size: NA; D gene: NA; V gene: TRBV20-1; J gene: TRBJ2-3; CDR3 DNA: TGCAGTGCTATCGGGAGAGATACGCAGTATTTT; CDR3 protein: CSAIGRDTQYF
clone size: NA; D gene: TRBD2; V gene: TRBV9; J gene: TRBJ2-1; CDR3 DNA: TGTGCCAGCAGCCTCATGATAGCGGGAGGGCCCGAGCAGACCTACAATGAGCAGTTCTTC; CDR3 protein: CASSLMIAGGPEQTYNEQFF
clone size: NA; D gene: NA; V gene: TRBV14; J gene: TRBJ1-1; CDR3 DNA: TGTGCCAGCAGCCCGATGTTAGACACTGAAGCTTTCTTT; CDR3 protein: CASSPMLDTEAFF
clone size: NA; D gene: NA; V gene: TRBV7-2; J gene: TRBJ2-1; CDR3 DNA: TGTGCCAGCAGCTTATGGGGTGGTGAGCAGTTCTTC; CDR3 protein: CASSLWGGEQFF
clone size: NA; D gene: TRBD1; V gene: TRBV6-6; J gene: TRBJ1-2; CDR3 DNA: TGTGCCAGCAGTTTGACAGGGTTGAATGGCTACACCTTC; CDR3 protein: CASSLTGLNGYTF
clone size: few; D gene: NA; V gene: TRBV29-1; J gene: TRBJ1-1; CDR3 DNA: TGCAGCGTTCTAAGGTGGACTGAAGCTTTCTTT; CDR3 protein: CSVLRWTEAFF
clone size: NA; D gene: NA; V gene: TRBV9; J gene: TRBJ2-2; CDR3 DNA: TGTGCCAGCAGTCCGGGTGTGGGCCACACCGGGGAGCTGTTTTTT; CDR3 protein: CASSPGVGHTGELFF
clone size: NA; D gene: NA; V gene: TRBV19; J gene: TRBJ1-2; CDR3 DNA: TGTGCCAGTACGAAGACCCGGCAGGTATTGGATGGCTACACCTTC; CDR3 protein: CASTKTRQVLDGYTF
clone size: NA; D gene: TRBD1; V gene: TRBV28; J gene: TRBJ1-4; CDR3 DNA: TGTGCCAGCAGTTACCCAGGGGGCGGGAACGAAAAACTGTTTTTT; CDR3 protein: CASSYPGGGNEKLFF
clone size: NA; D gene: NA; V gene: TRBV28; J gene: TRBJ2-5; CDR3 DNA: TGTGCCAGCAGTTCAGGGTCGGGAGAGACCCAGTACTTC; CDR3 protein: CASSSGSGETQYF
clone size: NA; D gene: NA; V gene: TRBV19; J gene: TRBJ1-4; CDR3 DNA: TGTGCCAGTAGTAGACCAAATGAAAAACTGTTTTTT; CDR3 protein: CASSRPNEKLFF
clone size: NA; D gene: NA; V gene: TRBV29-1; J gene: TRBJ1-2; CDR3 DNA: TGCAGCGTTGCTGAGAAGGGCTACACCTTC; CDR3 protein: CSVAEKGYTF
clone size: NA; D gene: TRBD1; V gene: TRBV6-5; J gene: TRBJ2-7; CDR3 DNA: TGTGCCAGCGCAGACAGGGGCCCAGGCGAGCAGTACTTC; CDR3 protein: CASADRGPGEQYF
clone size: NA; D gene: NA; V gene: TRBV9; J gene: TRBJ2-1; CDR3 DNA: TGTGCCAGCAGCGCCCAGACTTCCTACAATGAGCAGTTCTTC; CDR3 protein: CASSAQTSYNEQFF
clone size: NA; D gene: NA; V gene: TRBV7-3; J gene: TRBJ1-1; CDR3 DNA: TGTGCCAGCAGCTTATATGGGGTGAACACTGAAGCTTTCTTT; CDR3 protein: CASSLYGVNTEAFF
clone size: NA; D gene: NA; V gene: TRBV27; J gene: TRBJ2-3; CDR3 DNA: TGTGCCGTTGGGGGCCAGAGATTCACAGATACGCAGTATTTT; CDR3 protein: CAVGGQRFTDTQYF
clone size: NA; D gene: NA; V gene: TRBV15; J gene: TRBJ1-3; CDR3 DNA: TGTGCCACCAGCAGGGGAGGGGGGAGTGGAAACACCATATATTTT; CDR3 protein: CATSRGGGSGNTIYF
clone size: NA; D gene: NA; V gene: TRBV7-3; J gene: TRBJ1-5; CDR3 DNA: TGTGCCAGCAGCATAACGGGGTCGGACCAGCCCCAGCATTTT; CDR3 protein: CASSITGSDQPQHF
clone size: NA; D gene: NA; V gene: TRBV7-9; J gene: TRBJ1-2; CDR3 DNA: TGTGCCAGCAGCAAGACAGCCGCAAGAGGATATAACTATGGCTACACCTTC; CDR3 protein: CASSKTAARGYNYGYTF
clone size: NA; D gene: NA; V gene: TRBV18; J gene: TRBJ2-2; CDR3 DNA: TGTGCCAGCAATGGCGGGGCGAACACCGGGGAGCTGTTTTTT; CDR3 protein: CASNGGANTGELFF
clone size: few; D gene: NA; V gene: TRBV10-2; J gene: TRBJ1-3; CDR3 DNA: TGCGCCAGCGGTAGACCCACCCTGAGTCCAGGGAGCTCTGGAAACACCATATATTTT; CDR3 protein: CASGRPTLSPGSSGNTIYF
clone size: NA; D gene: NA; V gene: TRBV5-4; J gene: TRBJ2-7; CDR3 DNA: TGTGCCAGCAGCCCCGGGGACCGAAGCTCCTACGAGCAGTACTTC; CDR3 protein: CASSPGDRSSYEQYF
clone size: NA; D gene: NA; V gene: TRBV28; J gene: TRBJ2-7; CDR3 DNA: TGTGCCAGCAGTTTATGGTCCAAGAGGGCCGAGCAGTACTTC; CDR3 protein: CASSLWSKRAEQYF
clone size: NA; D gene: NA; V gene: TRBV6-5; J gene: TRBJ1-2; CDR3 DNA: TGTGCCAGCAGTTACTCCGGGGGCTTTAATAACTATGGCTACACCTTC; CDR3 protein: CASSYSGGFNNYGYTF
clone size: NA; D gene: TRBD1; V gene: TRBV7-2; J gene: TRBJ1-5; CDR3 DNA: TGTGCCAGCAGCATCGGACAGGGTGACCAGCCCCAGCATTTT; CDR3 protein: CASSIGQGDQPQHF
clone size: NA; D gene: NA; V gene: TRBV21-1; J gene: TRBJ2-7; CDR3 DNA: TGTGCCAGGGGGATGGGGGCTAGCGTTCCCTACGAGCAGTACTTC; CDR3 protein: CARGMGASVPYEQYF
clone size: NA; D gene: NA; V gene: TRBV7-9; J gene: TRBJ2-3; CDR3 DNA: TGTGCCAGCAGCCCCCTACAGCGGGCCCTTTCTAGCACAGATACGCAGTATTTT; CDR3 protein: CASSPLQRALSSTDTQYF
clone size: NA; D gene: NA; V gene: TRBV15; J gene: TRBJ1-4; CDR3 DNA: TGTGCCACCAGCCACGAGGGGGGGCGGAGAGGGAATGAAAAACTGTTTTTT; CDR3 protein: CATSHEGGRRGNEKLFF
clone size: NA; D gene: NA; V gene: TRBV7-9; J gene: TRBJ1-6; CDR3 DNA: TGTGCCAGCAGCCCCCCGACGGGGTCACCCCTCCACTTT; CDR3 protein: CASSPPTGSPLHF
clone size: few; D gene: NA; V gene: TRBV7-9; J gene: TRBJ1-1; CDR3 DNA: TGTGCCAGCAGCCTCATGACGGGGACTGAAGCTTTCTTT; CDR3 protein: CASSLMTGTEAFF
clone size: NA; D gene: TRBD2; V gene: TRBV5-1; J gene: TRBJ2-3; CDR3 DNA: TGCGCCAGCAGCTTGGCGACTAGCGGGAGGGGGTCGGGCACAGATACGCAGTATTTT; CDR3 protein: CASSLATSGRGSGTDTQYF
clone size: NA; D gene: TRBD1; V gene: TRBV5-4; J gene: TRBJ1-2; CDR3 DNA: TGTGCCAGCAGCTTGGCCGGGACAGGGGGATTAGCTAACTATGGCTACACCTTC; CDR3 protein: CASSLAGTGGLANYGYTF
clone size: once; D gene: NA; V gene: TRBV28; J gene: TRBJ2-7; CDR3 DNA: TGTGCCAGCAGTTCCCCTGGACGCCGCTACGAGCAGTACTTC; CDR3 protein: CASSSPGRRYEQYF